One sample yielded the 20 T cell receptor beta chains listed below, sequenced in a study of cytomegalovirus exposure and HLA in healthy donors. Primers included in the PCR were 60 Vbeta and 13 Jbeta primers. Method: immunoSEQ multiplex PCR; TCRdb's copy keeps in-frame clones and lacks some. The profile shows 75,000 to 80,000 clones, about four fifths of them singletons. Sequencing was carried out using PBMCs. The receptor source for this set is a man aged 35 to 55 in good health and CMV-seronegative.

A single count supports this clone. The V gene is TRBV28, the J gene TRBJ2-2, with TRBD1 matching over 11 bases. This CDR3 has 16 amino acids. Trimming took 4 bases from V and 6 from J; bases not matched to a gene: 7. From germline, CDR1 is MDHEN and CDR2 SYDVKM. The CDR3 loop is CASSSAWGQGAGELFF. CDR3 DNA sequence: TGTGCCAGCAGTTCCGCCTGGGGACAGGGGGCCGGGGAGCTGTTTTTT.

Only one count was recorded for this clone. The rearrangement links TRBV6-1 to TRBJ2-7, with D perhaps matching TRBD2 (5 bases). The CDR3 is made up of 13 amino acids. Germline values: CDR1 MNHNS, CDR2 SASEGT. Trimming took 9 bases from V and 2 from J, leaving 14 bases between them. The CDR3 DNA reads TGTGCCAGTACTGTAGCGTCCACCTACGAGCAGTACTTC. Translation gives CASTVASTYEQYF.

In this sample, this clone turned up a few times. The chain combines TRBV28 with TRBJ1-1; D is ambiguous. The CDR3 is 15 amino acids. Trimming stripped 6 bases from V and 3 bases from J, with 17 bases between. Germline CDR1 MDHEN, CDR2 SYDVKM. CDR3 sequence reads: CASSPVGATDTEAFF. In DNA form, the CDR3 reads TGTGCCAGCAGCCCCGTTGGAGCCACCGACACTGAAGCTTTCTTT.

The rearrangement uses TRBV7-3 and TRBJ2-3, with 8 nucleotides matching TRBD2. V gave up 2 bases and J gave up 1 base; unmatched junction bases: 5. The CDR3 loop spans 16 amino acids. Germline-derived CDR1 and CDR2 are SGHTA and FQGTGA. The CDR3 DNA reads as TGTGCCAGCAGCTTACTAAGCGGGAGTGGCACAGATACGCAGTATTTT. This sequence encodes CASSLLSGSGTDTQYF.

In its sample, this clone was seen a few times. The V and J genes are TRBV4-2 and TRBJ2-3; 8 bases fit TRBD2. CDR1 LGHNA and CDR2 YNFKEQ come from the germline V gene. V dropped 0 bases and J dropped 4; count of bases not matched to a gene: 6. The CDR3 has 16 amino acids. CDR3 DNA sequence: TGTGCCAGCAGCCAAGAGGCAGGAGCGGGGGCAGATACGCAGTATTTT. Amino acids: CASSQEAGAGADTQYF.

The chain is built from TRBV28 and TRBJ2-2; TRBD1 matches at 10 bases. Per germline, CDR1 MDHEN and CDR2 SYDVKM. J lost 4 bases, V lost 5 bases, and 1 base had no gene match. The CDR3 has 14 residues. CDR3 sequence: CASSRTGGTGELFF. CDR3 coding DNA: TGTGCCAGCAGTAGGACAGGGGGCACCGGGGAGCTGTTTTTT.

The rearrangement uses TRBV18 and TRBJ1-1, with D tentatively TRBD1 (6 bases). This CDR3 is built from 14 residues. Trimming cost V 3 bases and J 1 base, with 9 bases left between them. The germline V gene has CDR1 KGHSH and CDR2 LQKENI. Here the CDR3 reads CASSPVRGNTEAFF. The DNA of the CDR3 is TGTGCCAGCTCACCCGTCAGGGGGAACACTGAAGCTTTCTTT.

In nucleotides, the CDR3 is TGTGCCAGCAGCAAGAAAAGGGGCGTTACGGCGTACGAGCAGTACTTC. Translated, it gives CASSKKRGVTAYEQYF. The rearrangement uses TRBV21-1 and TRBJ2-5; TRBD1 reflects the table's D call only, with no check against the DNA. The DNA end lines up better with TRBJ2-7; the J call may be wrong. TRBV21-1 is a listed pseudogene. The CDR3 is 16 amino acids.

This sequence joins TRBV19 and TRBJ2-7; D possibly corresponds to TRBD1 (6 bases). This CDR3 is built from 13 residues. Germline V CDR1 and CDR2: LNHDA, SQIVND (reference sequence). Between the trimmed V and J ends, which lost 8 bases and 3 bases, there was a span of 14 bases. The CDR3 region is CASLGTGLYEQYF. The CDR3 DNA is TGTGCCAGTTTGGGAACAGGGCTCTACGAGCAGTACTTC.

The V and J genes are TRBV25-1 and TRBJ1-1; no definite D call. The CDR3 has 15 residues. Germline values: CDR1 MGHDK, CDR2 SYGVNS. V lost 1 base and J 1 base, leaving 10 bases between the germline ends. CDR3 loop: CASSEFGLSNTEAFF. CDR3 nucleotide sequence: TGTGCCAGCAGTGAATTTGGACTCTCGAACACTGAAGCTTTCTTT.

V usage is TRBV19 and J usage is TRBJ1-5; a weak D match, TRBD1 (6 bases). The length of the CDR3 is 13 residues. V was pared by 6 bases and J by 7 bases, with 13 bases between. CDR1 is LNHDA and CDR2 is SQIVND in the germline V gene (reference sequence). CDR3 DNA sequence: TGTGCCAGTAGGTCAGGGGTAGGGCAGCCCCAGCATTTT. It encodes CASRSGVGQPQHF.

J is TRBJ1-5 and V is TRBV18; 8 bases are a match to TRBD1. This CDR3 has 18 residues. V was pared by 6 bases and J by 1 base, with 14 bases of the junction left unmatched. Germline assignment: CDR1 KGHSH and CDR2 LQKENI. CDR3 residues: CASSPAQGASVSNQPQHF. CDR3 nucleotides: TGTGCCAGCTCGCCGGCCCAGGGGGCGAGCGTAAGCAATCAGCCCCAGCATTTT.

This clone counts as medium-sized (0.01 to 0.1%). The chain links TRBV7-9 to TRBJ1-2; the match to TRBD1 covers 8 bases. Germline V gene data show CDR1 as SEHNR and CDR2 as FQNEAQ (reference sequence). V lost 5 bases to trimming and J lost 2 bases; unmatched junction nucleotides: 10. This CDR3 is built from 16 residues. The CDR3 DNA reads TGTGCCAGCAGCCAGACCGGACAGGGAAGAAACTATGGCTACACCTTC. Amino acids: CASSQTGQGRNYGYTF. The whole variable domain, remainder taken from reference TRBV7-9 and TRBJ1-2, is DTGVSQNPRHKITKRGQNVTFRCDPISEHNRLYWYRQTLGQGPEFLTYFQNEAQLEKSRLLSDRFSAERPKGSFSTLEIQRTEQGDSAMYLCASSQTGQGRNYGYTFGSGTRLTVV.

The gene calls are TRBV10-3 and TRBJ2-3; possible D gene TRBD1, 6 bases. Germline values: CDR1 ENHRY, CDR2 SYGVKD. This CDR3 contains 16 residues. V was trimmed by 5 bases and J by 2 bases, leaving 17 bases between them. The CDR3 sequence is CAISLQGPGITDTQYF. CDR3 sequence (DNA): TGTGCCATCAGTCTACAGGGCCCAGGTATCACAGATACGCAGTATTTT.

The rearrangement links TRBV18 to TRBJ2-1; perhaps TRBD2 as D (5 bases). The CDR3 sequence is 14 residues long. Germline assignment: CDR1 KGHSH and CDR2 LQKENI. V lost 2 bases to trimming and J lost 12 bases, with 17 bases between them. The CDR3 reads CASSPKSTSGVQFF. CDR3 nucleotides: TGTGCCAGCTCACCAAAAAGCACCTCCGGGGTGCAGTTCTTC.

In the case of this clone: One junction end does not reproduce the germline sequence, and a read error may be involved. The chain joins TRBV19 to TRBJ2-6; 8 bases fit TRBD1. Germline loops: CDR1 LNHDA, CDR2 SQIVND (reference sequence). The CDR3 is 18 amino acids. CDR3 DNA sequence: TGTGCCAGTTCATTACAGGACAGGGCTTTCTCTGGGGCCAACGGCCTGACTTTC. Encoded protein: CASSLQDRAFSGANGLTF.

V and J are TRBV29-1 and TRBJ2-7; D ambiguous. The germline V and J ends were trimmed by 6 bases and 2 bases, with 11 bases remaining between them. Germline V lookup: CDR1 SQVTM, CDR2 ANQGSEA. The CDR3 is 12 residues long. The CDR3 sequence: CSVALPPYEQYF. The CDR3 bases are TGCAGCGTCGCCCTACCCCCCTACGAGCAGTACTTC.

The chain links TRBV2 to TRBJ1-2; a weak D match, TRBD1 (5 bases). Germline V gives CDR1 SNHLY, CDR2 FYNNEI. V was pared by 2 bases and J by 8 bases, with 9 bases between. CDR3 length: 12 amino acids. CDR3 residues: CASSERRDGYTF. The DNA of the CDR3 is TGTGCCAGCAGTGAAAGGAGGGACGGCTACACCTTC.

The J gene is TRBJ1-1, the V gene TRBV18, with TRBD1 as a possible D gene (5 bases). CDR1 and CDR2 from the germline V gene are KGHSH and LQKENI. The CDR3 has 15 residues. The V and J ends lost 4 bases and 0 bases respectively, with 12 bases between them. CDR3 region: CASSLDQGVNTEAFF. CDR3 DNA: TGTGCCAGCTCACTAGATCAGGGCGTGAACACTGAAGCTTTCTTT.

The chain has TRBV7-9 and TRBJ2-5; TRBD1 aligns across 10 bases. The end of the DNA aligns better with TRBJ2-7, so the J call may be wrong. CDR1 and CDR2 from the germline V gene are SEHNR and FQNEAQ (reference sequence). The length of the CDR3 is 16 residues. The CDR3 DNA sequence: TGTGCCAGCAGCCAGACAGGGGGCGGCCTCGGCTACGAGCAGTACTTC. Amino acids: CASSQTGGGLGYEQYF.